The clone carrying this T cell receptor (beta chain) has only one observation. Its antigen is currently unknown. This may be a read error: a much more frequent sequence differs by one nucleotide. Unsorted whole blood yielded the blood RNA, and germline DNA was also extracted. Patients were treatment-naive with chronic HBV infection. With roughly 0.5 ug total RNA as template and a constant-region primer, TCR beta cDNA was made. What produced the TCR beta libraries was three nested multiplex PCR rounds using slightly modified ARM-PCR. A C-beta reverse primer and TRBV1-TRBV30 forward primers served in each of the first two PCR rounds, at about 10 cycles apiece. Using its own MiXCR run on the multiplex PCR reads, TCRdb lists one record per CDR3 protein. The repertoire consists of over 250,000 distinct CDR3 sequences, with 45% to 70% occurring once and the leading ten covering approximately 15%. The data stem from a study of tumor-infiltrating lymphocytes in primary liver carcinoma. On the study more broadly: Sample yields, roughly 3.65 to 7.13 million productive TCRbeta reads, were similar across the tissue types.

Study-level findings and limits: Tumor top-250-clone fraction significantly exceeded that of blood (p = 0.039).

This CDR3 has 13 amino acids. V shed 4 bases and J shed 7 bases, with 13 bases lying between them. The sequencing input was peripheral blood. The sequence derives from a woman aged 30 to 39 with primary liver carcinoma and hepatitis B virus infection. The J gene is TRBJ1-2, the V gene TRBV12-3 or TRBV12-4; D is uncertain. In DNA form, the CDR3 reads TGTGCCAGCAGTTATCTCGACTCCTGTGGCTACACCTTC. This translates into CASSYLDSCGYTF.